Shown below are 25 T cell receptor beta chains from a single sample sequenced in a study of graft-versus-host responses after intestinal transplantation. Clones were read by immunoSEQ multiplex PCR, and TCRdb kept only the in-frame ones, dropping some. The table shows approximately 92,000 clones, with 90% to 95% occurring only once. Their antigens are not known. The input for sequencing was unstimulated CD8+ T cells sorted from spleen or lymph node cells, taken before intestinal transplant. Source of these receptors: a human donor who received an intestinal transplant.

As concerns this clone: The junction and the germline gene differ at one end; a read error may be behind it. The chain is built from TRBV6-6 and TRBJ2-7; D is perhaps TRBD1 (5 bases). CDR1 and CDR2 (germline): MNHNY, SVGAGI (reference sequence). The CDR3 totals 14 residues. In DNA form, the CDR3 reads TGTGCCAGTAGTTATCCCGACAGACCCTACGAGCAGTACTTC. Its translation is CASSYPDRPYEQYF.

The V and J genes are TRBV6-5 and TRBJ2-3; D unclear. V was pared by 0 bases and J by 3 bases, with 10 bases between. The CDR3 runs to 15 residues. Germline V gene sequence: CDR1 MNHEY, CDR2 SVGAGI. The DNA of the CDR3 is TGTGCCAGCAGTTACTCGATGGGTGGGACAGATACGCAGTATTTT. Its translation: CASSYSMGGTDTQYF.

The chain links TRBV6-5 to TRBJ1-1; 7 nucleotides agree with TRBD1. The V gene end was trimmed by 2 bases and the J gene end by 5 bases; junction bases not matched to a gene: 2. CDR3 length equals 13 residues. Germline V CDR1 and CDR2: MNHEY, SVGAGI. The CDR3 nucleotides are TGTGCCAGCAGTTACGCAGGGGGTACTGAAGCTTTCTTT. As protein: CASSYAGGTEAFF.

V and J are TRBV4-1 and TRBJ1-4, with TRBD1 matching 9 bases. CDR3 length: 17 residues. V lost 0 bases to trimming and J lost 5 bases; unmatched junction nucleotides: 7. CDR1 is MGHRA, CDR2 YSYEKL, per germline. The CDR3 sequence is CASSQEDPGTGNEKLFF. DNA of the CDR3: TGCGCCAGCAGCCAAGAGGACCCCGGGACAGGGAATGAAAAACTGTTTTTT.

The genes are TRBV6-5 and TRBJ2-7, with 8 bases aligning to TRBD2. CDR3 length: 16 amino acids. Germline CDR1 and CDR2: MNHEY and SVGAGI. V was clipped by 0 bases and J by 1 base; unmatched bases: 5. The CDR3 DNA reads as TGTGCCAGCAGTTACTCCCGGGAGGGCCCGTCCTACGAGCAGTACTTC. It specifies CASSYSREGPSYEQYF.

This clone was picked up a small number of times. The rearrangement links TRBV6-5 to TRBJ2-7, with 9 bases aligning to TRBD1. CDR3 length: 15 amino acids. After removal of 2 bases from V and 1 base from J, the junction contained 3 bases not matched to a gene. Germline CDR1 and CDR2: MNHEY and SVGAGI. The CDR3 reads CASSYEQGASYEQYF. The DNA for the CDR3 is TGTGCCAGCAGTTACGAACAGGGGGCGTCCTACGAGCAGTACTTC.

V and J are TRBV25-1 and TRBJ2-5; no reliable D call. The germline CDR1 and CDR2 sequences are MGHDK and SYGVNS. Trimming pared 8 bases from V and 2 bases from J, leaving 3 bases between. This CDR3 spans 10 amino acids. The CDR3 nucleotides read TGTGCCAGCGAACAAGAGACCCAGTACTTC. This codes for CASEQETQYF. The whole variable domain, filled in from reference TRBV25-1 and TRBJ2-5, reads EADIYQTPRYLVIGTGKKITLECSQTMGHDKMYWYQQDPGMELHLIHYSYGVNSTEKGDLSSESTVSRIRTEHFPLTLESARPSHTSQYLCASEQETQYFGPGTRLLVL.

The chain couples TRBV28 to TRBJ1-5; possible D gene TRBD1, 5 bases. Germline assignment: CDR1 MDHEN and CDR2 SYDVKM. The length of the CDR3 is 15 residues. The V gene lost 7 bases and the J gene lost 3 bases, with 16 bases spanning the gap. Here the CDR3 DNA reads TGTGCCAGCAAGGTTTGGGGCAGGGTCAATCAGCCCCAGCATTTT. Translation: CASKVWGRVNQPQHF. Using reference TRBV28 and TRBJ1-5 for the parts outside the CDR3, the full variable domain is DVKVTQSSRYLVKRTGEKVFLECVQDMDHENMFWYRQDPGLGLRLIYFSYDVKMKEKGDIPEGYSVSREKKERFSLILESASTNQTSMYLCASKVWGRVNQPQHFGDGTRLSIL.

The chain carries TRBV11-2 and TRBJ1-1; D unclear. CDR3 length: 13 amino acids. The germline gives CDR1 SGHAT, CDR2 FQNNGV. V lost 0 bases and J lost 3, with 5 bases in between. The CDR3 reads CASSLDRDTEAFF. DNA of the CDR3: TGTGCCAGCAGCTTAGATCGGGACACTGAAGCTTTCTTT.

The chain recombines TRBV6-1 with TRBJ1-2; perhaps TRBD1 as D (5 bases). Germline V lookup: CDR1 MNHNS, CDR2 SASEGT. The CDR3 has 16 residues. The ends were cut back, 3 bases at V and 3 bases at J, with 17 bases in the middle. In DNA form, the CDR3 reads TGTGCCAGCAGTGAGATGGGGACCCTACTCTACTATGGCTACACCTTC. It yields the protein CASSEMGTLLYYGYTF.

This chain connects TRBV7-9 to TRBJ2-3; TRBD2 aligns across 11 bases. V lost 1 base and J lost 2; bases outside the gene matches: 5. Per germline, CDR1 SEHNR and CDR2 FQNEAQ (reference sequence). This CDR3 comprises 17 residues. CDR3 sequence reads: CASSLGWGLAATDTQYF. CDR3 sequence (DNA): TGTGCCAGCAGCTTAGGTTGGGGACTAGCGGCCACAGATACGCAGTATTTT.

The chain joins TRBV10-2 to TRBJ2-1; 10 bases match TRBD2. The CDR3 length is 18 residues. From germline, CDR1 is WSHSY and CDR2 SAAADI. V gave up 8 bases and J gave up 4 bases; unmatched junction bases: 17. CDR3 in DNA: TGCGCCAGCTATCCACTAGCGGGGCGGGAGATAGCATACAATGAGCAGTTCTTC. Translation: CASYPLAGREIAYNEQFF.

The V call is TRBV9, the J call TRBJ1-4; D remains unclear. The V end was cut by 0 bases, the J end by 3 bases, with 9 bases between. CDR3 length: 15 amino acids. Germline CDR1 and CDR2: SGDLS and YYNGEE. The CDR3 region is CASSVDGMANEKLFF. As DNA, the CDR3 is TGTGCCAGCAGCGTAGATGGGATGGCTAATGAAAAACTGTTTTTT.

V is TRBV29-1 and J is TRBJ1-1; no clear D gene. The CDR3 length is 16 residues. The V end was cut by 0 bases, the J end by 5 bases, with 19 bases between. Germline-derived CDR1 and CDR2 are SQVTM and ANQGSEA. As DNA, the CDR3 is TGCAGCGTTGAAGAGAAGACGTCACCCGGCGGAACTGAAGCTTTCTTT. Translating gives CSVEEKTSPGGTEAFF.

The chain has TRBV7-9 and TRBJ1-2; 8 bases line up with TRBD1. The junction had 10 bases not matched to a gene; V was cut back by 5 bases and J by 8 bases. Looked up from germline, CDR1 is SEHNR and CDR2 is FQNEAQ (reference sequence). The CDR3 contains 14 residues. The CDR3 loop is CASSPGTGGKGYTF. Here the CDR3 DNA reads TGTGCCAGCAGCCCCGGGACAGGCGGCAAAGGCTACACCTTC.

The chain joins TRBV27 to TRBJ1-2, with TRBD1 as a possible D gene (5 bases). Germline CDR1 MNHEY, CDR2 SMNVEV (reference sequence). The CDR3 totals 17 residues. Trimming removed 3 bases from V and 3 bases from J, with 20 bases in between. CDR3 loop: CASSFSQSAWGYYGYTF. The CDR3 nucleotides are TGTGCCAGCAGTTTTTCTCAGTCGGCTTGGGGCTACTATGGCTACACCTTC.

This clone has a single count. This sequence joins TRBV6-1 and TRBJ2-2; either TRBD1 or TRBD2 may fit D (7 bases each). This CDR3 spans 13 amino acids. The germline V gene has CDR1 MNHNS and CDR2 SASEGT. The ends were cut back, 7 bases at V and 6 bases at J, with 12 bases in the middle. The CDR3 DNA follows: TGTGCCAGCACCCAGGGGGGGCCCGGGGAGCTGTTTTTT. Translating gives CASTQGGPGELFF.

The V and J genes are TRBV4-1 and TRBJ2-3; D ambiguous. V shed 1 base and J shed 5 bases, with 16 bases lying between them. Germline V gene sequence: CDR1 MGHRA, CDR2 YSYEKL. This CDR3 has 16 amino acids. In DNA, the CDR3 is TGCGCCAGCAGCCAAGTCCCTATCAGGTCAGAAGATACGCAGTATTTT. It is translated as CASSQVPIRSEDTQYF.

The chain carries TRBV4-1 and TRBJ1-4, with a tentative D call TRBD1 (5 bases). With 4 bases removed from V and 6 bases from J, the gap between germline ends came to 15 bases. This CDR3 comprises 15 residues. CDR1 is MGHRA and CDR2 is YSYEKL in the germline V gene. The chain's CDR3 is CASSLPQESHEKLFF. In nucleotides, the CDR3 is TGCGCCAGCAGCCTACCACAGGAGTCACATGAAAAACTGTTTTTT.

On this clone: The sample carries other DNA sequences with the same CDR3. The chain employs TRBV27 and TRBJ1-1; tentatively, D is TRBD1 (5 bases). Per the germline V gene, CDR1 is MNHEY and CDR2 is SMNVEV (reference sequence). The CDR3 is 11 amino acids. V lost 2 bases to trimming and J lost 7 bases, with 5 bases between them. The CDR3 region is CASSLGGEAFF. In nucleotides, the CDR3 is TGTGCCAGCAGTTTAGGGGGTGAAGCTTTCTTT.

V is TRBV7-9 and J is TRBJ2-3; no reliable D call. This CDR3 region has 12 residues. Trimming removed 2 bases from V and 5 bases from J, with 5 bases in between. The germline CDR1 and CDR2 sequences are SEHNR and FQNEAQ (reference sequence). The CDR3 nucleotides read TGTGCCAGCAGCTTAATGGTAGATACGCAGTATTTT. Translated, it gives CASSLMVDTQYF.

The V gene is TRBV7-9, the J gene TRBJ2-4; TRBD2 might be the D (5 bases). The CDR3 has 14 amino acids. Per germline, CDR1 SEHNR and CDR2 FQNEAQ (reference sequence). V lost 1 base, J lost 2 bases, and 6 bases lay in between. CDR3 sequence reads: CASSLERTKNIQYF. CDR3 in DNA: TGTGCCAGCAGCTTAGAGCGGACCAAAAACATTCAGTACTTC.

The chain is built from TRBV6-5 and TRBJ2-6; D not resolved. Trimming cost V 7 bases and J 0 bases, with 7 bases left between them. The CDR3 contains 14 residues. CDR1 is MNHEY and CDR2 is SVGAGI in the germline V gene. The DNA for the CDR3 is TGTGCCAGCACGAACCCCTCTGGGGCCAACGTCCTGACTTTC. Translated: CASTNPSGANVLTF.

This chain connects TRBV6-5 to TRBJ2-7; 9 bases fit TRBD2. V shed 6 bases, J shed 1 base, and the junction held 4 bases outside the gene matches. The CDR3 length is 14 residues. Germline CDR1 is MNHEY and CDR2 is SVGAGI. CDR3 sequence: CASRTSGGSYEQYF. The CDR3 nucleotides read TGTGCCAGCAGAACCAGCGGGGGGTCCTACGAGCAGTACTTC.

The J gene is TRBJ2-1, the V gene TRBV19; TRBD2 agrees at 9 bases. The CDR3 totals 15 residues. The V gene end was trimmed by 7 bases and the J gene end by 8 bases; junction bases not matched to a gene: 12. Germline V gene sequence: CDR1 LNHDA, CDR2 SQIVND (reference sequence). CDR3 amino acids: CASNEPGLAQYEQFF. DNA of the CDR3: TGTGCCAGTAACGAGCCGGGACTAGCTCAATATGAGCAGTTCTTC.